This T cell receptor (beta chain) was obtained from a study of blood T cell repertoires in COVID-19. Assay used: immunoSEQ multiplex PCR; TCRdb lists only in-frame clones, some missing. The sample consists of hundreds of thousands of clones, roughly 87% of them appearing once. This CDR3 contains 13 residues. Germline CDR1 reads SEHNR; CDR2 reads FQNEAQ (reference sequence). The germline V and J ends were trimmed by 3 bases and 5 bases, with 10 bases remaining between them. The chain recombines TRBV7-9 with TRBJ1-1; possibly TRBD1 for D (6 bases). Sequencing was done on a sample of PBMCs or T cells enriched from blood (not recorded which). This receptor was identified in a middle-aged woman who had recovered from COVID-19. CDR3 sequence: CASSFWQGTEAFF. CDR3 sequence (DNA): TGTGCCAGCAGCTTTTGGCAGGGGACTGAAGCTTTCTTT.